This T cell receptor beta chain was profiled in a study of human T cells and chemical hapten exposure (dated by TCRdb to the early 2020s). For the study in its entirety: For sensitization, 2% DPC in acetone was applied to a 2 cm by 2 cm area of upper inner arm skin. Throughout the roughly 25-week study period, patients were also given weekly therapeutic DPC doses on the scalp. Patch testing was done on the upper back using Finn chambers containing 0.01% DPC, and results were scored after 6 days according to International Contact Dermatitis Research Group standards. The mostly female patient cohort included alopecia areata with under or over 50% scalp involvement, alopecia totalis and alopecia universalis. Libraries were combined into a pool for sequencing, and differences in TCR yield between samples came mainly from small differences in library volumes within the pool. Peripheral blood TCR repertoire changes were tracked in vivo in alopecia patients during primary and secondary sensitization to the hapten diphenylcyclopropenone (DPC). Blood samples were taken from patients before sensitization (week 0) and at 2, 6 and about 24 weeks after DPC sensitization. For TCR sequencing, blood came from some 31 alopecia patients at anywhere from one to four time points (pre-sensitization, 2, 6 and 24 weeks). Findings and caveats that apply to the study as a whole: DPC sensitization did not change how many TCRs were above 1 in 1000 frequency, and no evidence was found of alterations in global repertoire structure. Repeated subsampling changed both the strength of the expansion versus patch-test correlation and the threshold at which that correlation became significant. All patients had alopecia, a presumed autoimmune disease, so their immune response might differ from that of healthy individuals. The number of PT1 expanded TCRs positively correlated with patch test score, significant at thresholds 8, 16 and 32 but not 4. Compared with pre-sensitization or healthy control sets, expanded TCRs formed significantly more large CDR3 similarity clusters, which is consistent with antigen-driven responses.

CDR1 and CDR2 (LGHNA, YSLEER) derive from the germline V gene. CDR3 length: 15 amino acids, cysteine to phenylalanine. Only CDR3 DNA is held: 45 bases, read in frame from base 1. V and J lose 2 bases and 14 bases, and a span of 19 bases separates them. Per the publication, the time point label means: patch test 1, 2 weeks after DPC sensitization. The treatment or condition tag for this specimen amounts to: therapeutic diphenylcyclopropenone sensitization with weekly scalp DPC. Blood at each patch-test visit was drawn before the patch test was applied. To be eligible, patients had to be aged 18 to 70, diagnosed with alopecia and judged suitable for DPC therapy, while pregnant patients were excluded. Unfractionated whole blood was collected in Tempus Blood RNA tubes, and total RNA was extracted from that blood. Library method: RACE. The sequencing machine was a NextSeq 500. During library preparation, unique molecular identifiers were attached to individual cDNA molecules so that TCRs could be counted in a quantitative, reproducible way. Both TCR alpha and TCR beta chains were sequenced from each blood RNA sample. The original methods were these. A median of roughly 100,000 TCRs per sample was observed, with a range of about 23,224 to 690,600. The Decombinator software suite was used to annotate the V, J and CDR3 of the TCR reads. For PS versus PT1 abundance plots, all samples were subsampled to the same number of TCRs (28,000). TCRs were defined as expanded if absent before sensitization and observed at least eight times at the 2-week time point. TCRdb ran its own pipeline on the public reads, namely fastp trimming at Q25 and MiXCR clone calling, and kept in-frame beta chains. Rows with a matching CDR3 protein are joined into one entry that keeps the most common DNA and genes. These V and J calls are TCRdb output, not the study's own analysis. Recorded for this sample are 150,000 to 200,000 distinct CDR3 sequences; roughly 14% of them occurred a single time. The leading ten clones occupy 1.5% to 2% of the sample.

Turning to this clonotype: There is no known antigen for this receptor. The sample holds no much larger clone one base away, and base qualities are not on file.

This clonotype originated in a woman aged 25-40 years with alopecia areata. Some clones in this sample may be carry-over from other donors' samples. The V and J segments used are TRBV4-3 and TRBJ1-6; the D gene is perhaps TRBD1, from 5 matching bases. Material: whole blood, obtained in connection with sensitization to the hapten diphenylcyclopropenone (DPC). The DNA sequence is as follows: TGCGCCAGCAGCCAAACGCAGGGCAGATTTAGAACCCTCCACTTT. Its protein reads: CASSQTQGRFRTLHF.